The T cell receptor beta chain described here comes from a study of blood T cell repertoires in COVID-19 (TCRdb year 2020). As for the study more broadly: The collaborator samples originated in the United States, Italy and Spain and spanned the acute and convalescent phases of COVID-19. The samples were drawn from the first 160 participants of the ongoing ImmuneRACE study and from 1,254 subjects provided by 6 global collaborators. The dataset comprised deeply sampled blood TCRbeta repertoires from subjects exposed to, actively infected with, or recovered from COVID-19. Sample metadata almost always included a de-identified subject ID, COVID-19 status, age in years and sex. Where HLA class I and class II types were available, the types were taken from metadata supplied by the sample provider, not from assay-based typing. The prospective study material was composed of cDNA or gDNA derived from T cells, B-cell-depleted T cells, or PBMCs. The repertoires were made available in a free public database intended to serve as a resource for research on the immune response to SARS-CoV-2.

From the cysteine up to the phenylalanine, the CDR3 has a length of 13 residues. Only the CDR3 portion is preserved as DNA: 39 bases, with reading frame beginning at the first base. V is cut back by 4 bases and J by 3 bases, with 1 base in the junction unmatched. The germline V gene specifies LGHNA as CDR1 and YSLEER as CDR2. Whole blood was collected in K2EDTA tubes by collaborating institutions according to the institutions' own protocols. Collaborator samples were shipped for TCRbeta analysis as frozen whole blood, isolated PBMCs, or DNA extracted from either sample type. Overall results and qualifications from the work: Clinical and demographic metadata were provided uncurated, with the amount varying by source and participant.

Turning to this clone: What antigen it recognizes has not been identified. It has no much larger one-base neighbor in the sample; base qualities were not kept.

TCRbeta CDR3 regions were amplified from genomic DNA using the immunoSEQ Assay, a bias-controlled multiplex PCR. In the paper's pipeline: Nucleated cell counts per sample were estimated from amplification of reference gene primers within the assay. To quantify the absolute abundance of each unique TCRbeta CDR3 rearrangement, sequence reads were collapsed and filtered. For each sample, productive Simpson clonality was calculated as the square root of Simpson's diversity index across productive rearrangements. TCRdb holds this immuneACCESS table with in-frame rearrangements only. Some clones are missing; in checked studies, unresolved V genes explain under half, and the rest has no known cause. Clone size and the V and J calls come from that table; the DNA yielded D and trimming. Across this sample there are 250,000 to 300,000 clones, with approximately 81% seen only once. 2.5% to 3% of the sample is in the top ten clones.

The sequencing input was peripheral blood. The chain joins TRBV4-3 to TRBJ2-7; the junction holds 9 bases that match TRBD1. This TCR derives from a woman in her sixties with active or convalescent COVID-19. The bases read TGCGCCAGCAGCCTGGACAGGGGCTACGAGCAGTACTTC. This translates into CASSLDRGYEQYF.